This T cell receptor (beta chain) was captured in a study of T cell repertoires in cytomegalovirus infection. TCRdb redid the calling of the reads with MiXCR, one entry per CDR3 protein. The sample lists some 800,000 distinct CDR3 sequences, almost 30% seen once, with around 12% in the top ten. The CDR3 contains 13 residues. Germline V gene lookup returns CDR1 SGHTA and CDR2 FQGNSA. There are many counts of this clonotype. Antigen unknown. The junction and the germline gene differ at one end; a read error may be behind it. This clonotype was obtained from a human donor in good health (CMV status not recorded). Some clones in this sample may be carry-over from other donors' samples. This chain joins TRBV7-2 and TRBJ1-2, with D possibly TRBD1 on 5 matching bases. The source material was cultured CD8+ T cells from PBMCs, sampled from culture after CMV antigen stimulation. The CDR3 bases are TGTGCCAGCAGCAGAGACCTCACTTCCTACGGGGGCTTC. Amino acids: CASSRDLTSYGGF.